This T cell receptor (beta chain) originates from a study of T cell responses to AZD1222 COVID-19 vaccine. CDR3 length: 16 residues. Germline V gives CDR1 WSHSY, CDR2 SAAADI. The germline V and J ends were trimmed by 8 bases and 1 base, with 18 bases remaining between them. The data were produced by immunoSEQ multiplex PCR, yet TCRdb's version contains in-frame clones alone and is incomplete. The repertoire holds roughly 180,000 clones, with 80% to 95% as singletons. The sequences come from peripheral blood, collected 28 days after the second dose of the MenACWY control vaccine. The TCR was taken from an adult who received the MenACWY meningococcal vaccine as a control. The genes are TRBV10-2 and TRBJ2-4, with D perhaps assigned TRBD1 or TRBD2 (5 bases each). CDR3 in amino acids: CASSSRGGSAKNIQYF. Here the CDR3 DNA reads TGCGCCAGCTCGTCACGGGGCGGTTCTGCCAAAAACATTCAGTACTTC.